The source of this TCR beta chain is a study of Graves' ophthalmopathy and Graves' hyperthyroidism. About the research overall: By definition, stable hyperthyroidism involved no ophthalmopathy within 18 months of follow-up.

The sample holds many counts of this clonotype. Its antigen is currently unknown. Broader study findings: Blood also carried most expanded thyroid clonotypes exceeding 0.001 frequency.

The sequenced template was RNA, covering the TCR beta CDR3 region. HTBI primers were used in a first-round RT-PCR, which preceded a second-round multiplex PCR. TCRdb recomputed calls from the multiplex PCR reads with MiXCR, one row per CDR3 protein. Here the sample spans over a million distinct CDR3 sequences, about 40% being singletons. The CDR3 sequence is 15 residues long. The germline CDR1 and CDR2 sequences are SEHNR and FQNEAQ (reference sequence). Trimming left V 5 bases short and J 0 bases short, with 14 bases between. Patients newly diagnosed with hyperthyroidism, under 2 months' duration, were aged 18 to 65, the study reports.

Sequencing was carried out using peripheral blood or thyroid tissue (not recorded which). This clonotype was sampled from an adult man with Graves' hyperthyroidism. The V and J genes are TRBV7-9 and TRBJ2-7, with a tentative D call TRBD2 (6 bases). In DNA, the CDR3 is TGTGCCAGCAGCCCCTCAGGGCGGGACTCCTACGAGCAGTACTTC. This translates into CASSPSGRDSYEQYF.